The 15 T cell receptor beta chains below were found in one sample sequenced in a study of Graves' ophthalmopathy and Graves' hyperthyroidism. The TCR beta CDR3 regions underwent amplification from RNA transcripts. After a first-round RT-PCR with HTBI primers, a second-round multiplex PCR was run. TCRdb recomputed calls from the multiplex PCR reads with MiXCR, one row per CDR3 protein. The repertoire has over a million distinct CDR3 sequences, less than 45% of them found once; the top ten carry over 8.5%. The sequenced sample consisted of peripheral blood or thyroid tissue (not recorded which). The receptors stem from an adult man with Graves' hyperthyroidism.

The rearrangement links TRBV25-1 to TRBJ1-3; D gene ambiguous. This CDR3 is built from 14 residues. The germline V gene has CDR1 MGHDK and CDR2 SYGVNS. The V and J ends lost 5 bases and 0 bases respectively, with 8 bases between them. CDR3 sequence: CASSWAVSGNTIYF. The CDR3 bases are TGTGCCAGCAGTTGGGCAGTCTCTGGAAACACCATATATTTT.

A few counts support this clonotype. The chain couples TRBV19 to TRBJ2-5; D is perhaps TRBD1 or TRBD2 (5 bases each). Germline CDR1 reads LNHDA; CDR2 reads SQIVND (reference sequence). This CDR3 spans 17 amino acids. The V and J ends lost 1 base and 1 base respectively, with 16 bases between them. The CDR3: CASSIVATGRFQETQYF. The CDR3 nucleotides are TGTGCCAGTAGTATAGTGGCGACGGGACGGTTCCAAGAGACCCAGTACTTC. The whole variable domain, remainder taken from reference TRBV19 and TRBJ2-5, is DGGITQSPKYLFRKEGQNVTLSCEQNLNHDAMYWYRQDPGQGLRLIYYSQIVNDFQKGDIAEGYSVSREKKESFPLTVTSAQKNPTAFYLCASSIVATGRFQETQYFGPGTRLLVL.

This clonotype was picked up many times. The chain has TRBV7-8 and TRBJ1-6; no definite D call. CDR1 and CDR2 (germline): SGHVS, FQNEAQ. V lost 5 bases, J lost 7 bases, and 15 bases lay in between. The CDR3 is 15 amino acids. CDR3: CASSQKNTPNSPLHF. CDR3 coding DNA: TGTGCCAGCAGCCAAAAGAATACCCCGAATTCACCCCTCCACTTT.

This clonotype was counted between two and nine times. DNA for the CDR3: TGTGCCAGCAGCCAAGTTCAGGGGGCGACCGGGGAGCTGTTTTTT. This encodes CASSQVQGATGELFF. The genes are TRBV14 and TRBJ2-2; 8 bases are shared with TRBD1. The V gene end was trimmed by 1 base and the J gene end by 5 bases; junction bases not matched to a gene: 3. Germline CDR1 SGHDN, CDR2 FVKESK. The CDR3 consists of 15 residues. Together with reference TRBV14 and TRBJ2-2, the CDR3 gives the full variable domain: EAGVTQFPSHSVIEKGQTVTLRCDPISGHDNLYWYRRVMGKEIKFLLHFVKESKQDESGMPNNRFLAERTGGTYSTLKVQPAELEDSGVYFCASSQVQGATGELFFGEGSRLTVL.

This clonotype was counted ten times or more. The chain uses TRBV5-1 and TRBJ2-2; the match to TRBD2 covers 7 bases. CDR1 and CDR2 (germline): SGHRS, YFSETQ. This CDR3 has 16 residues. V dropped 0 bases and J dropped 2; count of bases not matched to a gene: 4. The CDR3 DNA reads as TGCGCCAGCAGCTTGGGTGCGGGAGCCAACACCGGGGAGCTGTTTTTT. Protein sequence: CASSLGAGANTGELFF.

A note on this clonotype: A junction end diverges from the germline sequence, so it may reflect a read error. The genes are TRBV15 and TRBJ2-6; a possible D gene is TRBD2 (7 bases). Germline V gene sequence: CDR1 LNHNV, CDR2 YYDKDF (reference sequence). The CDR3 is 14 amino acids. The DNA for the CDR3 is TGTGCCACCAGTGTCAACCGGGGGGCCTACGTCCTGACTTTC. This codes for CATSVNRGAYVLTF.

This clonotype was seen many times. The chain joins TRBV10-3 to TRBJ2-7; 8 bases are a match to TRBD2. This CDR3 has 17 residues. CDR1 ENHRY and CDR2 SYGVKD come from the germline V gene. Trimming removed 2 bases from V and 2 bases from J; junction bases left unmatched: 11. The DNA for the CDR3 is TGTGCCATCAGTGAGAATAGGGCGGGAGGAGGTGCCTACGAGCAGTACTTC. Its translation: CAISENRAGGGAYEQYF.

This clonotype was recorded at least ten times. The genes are TRBV7-2 and TRBJ2-5; 10 positions agree with TRBD2. The CDR3 sequence is 16 residues long. V trimming: 1 base; J trimming: 4 bases; junction bases outside the gene matches: 6. Germline assignment: CDR1 SGHTA and CDR2 FQGNSA. CDR3 in amino acids: CASSLVLAGVGETQYF. The CDR3 DNA reads as TGTGCCAGCAGCTTAGTTCTAGCGGGAGTTGGAGAGACCCAGTACTTC.

This clonotype came up a few times. The V call is TRBV4-1, the J call TRBJ1-6, with 8 bases lining up with TRBD1. With 2 bases clipped from V and 6 bases from J, the junction kept 6 bases outside the gene matches. The V gene's germline CDR1 is MGHRA and CDR2 YSYEKL. The CDR3 is 16 amino acids. The CDR3 nucleotides are TGCGCCAGCAGCCAAACCGGACAGGGAGTTAATTCACCCCTCCACTTT. It yields the protein CASSQTGQGVNSPLHF.

The chain combines TRBV12-3 or TRBV12-4 with TRBJ1-6; 7 bases align to TRBD1. The CDR3 length is 16 residues. V trimming: 3 bases; J trimming: 8 bases; junction bases outside the gene matches: 10. The CDR3 DNA reads as TGTGCCAGCAGTTTTCCTACAGGGGCCGTTCATTCACCCCTCCACTTT. Translating gives CASSFPTGAVHSPLHF.

This clonotype was detected ten times or more. The chain is built from TRBV7-9 and TRBJ2-2, with 8 bases that match TRBD2. This CDR3 contains 18 residues. After removal of 2 bases from V and 0 bases from J, the junction contained 8 bases not matched to a gene. CDR1 and CDR2 (germline): SEHNR, FQNEAQ (reference sequence). The CDR3 sequence is CASSLTRSGRPNTGELFF. The DNA for the CDR3 is TGTGCCAGCAGCTTAACTCGAAGCGGGAGACCGAACACCGGGGAGCTGTTTTTT. Variable domain in full (rest from reference TRBV7-9 and TRBJ2-2): DTGVSQNPRHKITKRGQNVTFRCDPISEHNRLYWYRQTLGQGPEFLTYFQNEAQLEKSRLLSDRFSAERPKGSFSTLEIQRTEQGDSAMYLCASSLTRSGRPNTGELFFGEGSRLTVL.

Details on this clonotype: The germline gene is not matched at one end of the junction; a read error may be the cause. V is TRBV7-9 and J is TRBJ2-7, with D perhaps TRBD1 or TRBD2 (5 bases each). The CDR3 is 18 amino acids. Germline lookup yields CDR1 SEHNR and CDR2 FQNEAQ (reference sequence). The CDR3 here is CASSQDLLGDPRSYEQYF. The CDR3 bases are TGCGCCAGCAGCCAAGATCTTTTAGGGGACCCCAGGTCGTACGAGCAGTACTTC. Drawing the rest from reference TRBV7-9 and TRBJ2-7, the complete variable domain is DTGVSQNPRHKITKRGQNVTFRCDPISEHNRLYWYRQTLGQGPEFLTYFQNEAQLEKSRLLSDRFSAERPKGSFSTLEIQRTEQGDSAMYLCASSQDLLGDPRSYEQYFGPGTRLTVT.

The chain combines TRBV6-2 or TRBV6-3 with TRBJ1-1, with a weak D call TRBD1 (6 bases). V lost 11 bases and J 8 bases, leaving 21 bases between the germline ends. This CDR3 comprises 13 residues. Germline V gives CDR1 MNHEY, CDR2 SVGEGT. Written as DNA, the CDR3 is TGTGCCGGCAACCCCGACAGGAAGAGAGAAGCTTTCTTT. Its protein is CAGNPDRKREAFF.

This clonotype has at least ten counts. This chain connects TRBV5-1 to TRBJ2-7; 8 bases agree with TRBD1. The CDR3 length is 14 residues. Germline V gives CDR1 SGHRS, CDR2 YFSETQ. V was clipped by 4 bases and J by 7 bases; unmatched bases: 10. CDR3 nucleotide sequence: TGCGCCAGCAGCCCCGGGACAGGCCTTCGGGAGCAGTACTTC. It translates to CASSPGTGLREQYF.

This clonotype was counted a few times. V usage is TRBV4-1 and J usage is TRBJ2-6; perhaps D is TRBD1 or TRBD2 (6 bases each). Trimming cost V 2 bases and J 2 bases, with 13 bases left between them. Germline V gives CDR1 MGHRA, CDR2 YSYEKL. The CDR3 sequence is 17 residues long. The CDR3 loop reads CASSQIQGLPGANVLTF. The CDR3 coding sequence is TGCGCCAGCAGCCAAATACAGGGACTCCCTGGGGCCAACGTCCTGACTTTC.